Given below is one T cell receptor (beta chain) in context. The data were obtained in a study of response to subunit inactivated influenza vaccine. Trimming removed 1 base from V and 3 bases from J; junction bases left unmatched: 3. Germline V lookup: CDR1 MGHRA, CDR2 YSYEKL. The CDR3 extends over 15 amino acids. TCRdb reprocessed the RT-PCR reads with MiXCR, giving one entry per CDR3 protein. The sample shows approximately 680,000 distinct CDR3 sequences, around 14% of them seen only once. The chain uses TRBV4-1 and TRBJ2-1, with TRBD1 matching over 7 bases. This TCR came from a middle-aged man who received an inactivated influenza vaccine. The sample here was PBMCs from blood, taken roughly 12 days after vaccination. The DNA of the CDR3 is TGCGCCAGCAGCCAAGGGAGACAGGGCTACAATGAGCAGTTCTTC. Translating it yields CASSQGRQGYNEQFF.